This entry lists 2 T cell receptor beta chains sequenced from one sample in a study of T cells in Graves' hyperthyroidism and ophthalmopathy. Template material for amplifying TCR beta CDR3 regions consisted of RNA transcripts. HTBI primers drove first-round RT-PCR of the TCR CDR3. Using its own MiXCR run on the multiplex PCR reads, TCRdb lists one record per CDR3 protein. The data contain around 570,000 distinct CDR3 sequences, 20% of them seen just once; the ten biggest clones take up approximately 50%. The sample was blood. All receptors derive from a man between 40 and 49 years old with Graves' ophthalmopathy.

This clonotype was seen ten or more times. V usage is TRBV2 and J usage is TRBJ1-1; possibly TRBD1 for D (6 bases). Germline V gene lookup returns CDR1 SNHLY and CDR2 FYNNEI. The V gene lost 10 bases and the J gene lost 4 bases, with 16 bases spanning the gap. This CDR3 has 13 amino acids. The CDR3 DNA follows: TGTGCCACGGACGACGGGGGCCGCACTGAAGCTTTCTTT. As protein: CATDDGGRTEAFF.

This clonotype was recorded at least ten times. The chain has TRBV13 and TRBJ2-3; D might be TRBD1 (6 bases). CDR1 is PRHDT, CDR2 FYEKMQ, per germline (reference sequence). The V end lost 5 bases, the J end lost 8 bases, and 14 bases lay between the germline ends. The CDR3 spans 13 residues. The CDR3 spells CASSPGTPFTQYF. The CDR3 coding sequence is TGTGCCAGCAGCCCGGGGACACCTTTTACGCAGTATTTT.